This T cell receptor (beta chain) was recovered during a study of shared clonotypes between healthy human individuals. As for the study in general: Aged 18 to 49, the donors were two women and a few men. Notes on the study in general: Deeper or shallower sequencing was expected to change how clonotypes are shared among donors.

Researchers divided each subset's genomic DNA evenly across several immunoSEQ plates. Assay used: immunoSEQ multiplex PCR; TCRdb lists only in-frame clones, some missing. The table lists about 480,000 clones, around 79% of them singletons, with approximately 13% in the top ten. Trimming cost V 4 bases and J 6 bases; bases outside gene matches: 2. This CDR3 region has 12 residues. Germline assignment: CDR1 SGHDN and CDR2 FVKESK. As concerns this clone: Its antigen is as yet unknown. Other nucleotide sequences from this sample produce the same CDR3.

The clonotype comes from a woman aged 40 to 55 in good health. Some clones in this sample may be carry-over from other donors' samples. The chain recombines TRBV14 with TRBJ2-7; 8 bases are a match to TRBD2. Sequenced: PBMCs. This chain's CDR3 is CASSPTSAEQYF. Here the CDR3 DNA reads TGTGCCAGCAGCCCGACTAGCGCCGAGCAGTACTTC.